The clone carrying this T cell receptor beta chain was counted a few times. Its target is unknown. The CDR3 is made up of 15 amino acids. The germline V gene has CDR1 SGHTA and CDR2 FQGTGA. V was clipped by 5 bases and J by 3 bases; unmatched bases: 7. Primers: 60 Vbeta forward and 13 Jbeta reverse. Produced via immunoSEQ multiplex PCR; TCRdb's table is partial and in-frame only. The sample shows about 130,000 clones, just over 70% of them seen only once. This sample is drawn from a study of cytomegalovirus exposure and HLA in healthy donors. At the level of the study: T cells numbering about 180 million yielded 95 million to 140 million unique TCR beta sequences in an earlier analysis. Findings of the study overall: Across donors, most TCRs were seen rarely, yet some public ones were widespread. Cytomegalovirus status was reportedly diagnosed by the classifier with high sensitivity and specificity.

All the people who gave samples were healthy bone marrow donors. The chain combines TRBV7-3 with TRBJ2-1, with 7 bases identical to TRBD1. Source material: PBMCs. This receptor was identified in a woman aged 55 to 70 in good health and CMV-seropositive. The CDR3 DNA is TGTGCCAGCAGCGTGACAGGGTTTAACTACAATGAGCAGTTCTTC. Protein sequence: CASSVTGFNYNEQFF.